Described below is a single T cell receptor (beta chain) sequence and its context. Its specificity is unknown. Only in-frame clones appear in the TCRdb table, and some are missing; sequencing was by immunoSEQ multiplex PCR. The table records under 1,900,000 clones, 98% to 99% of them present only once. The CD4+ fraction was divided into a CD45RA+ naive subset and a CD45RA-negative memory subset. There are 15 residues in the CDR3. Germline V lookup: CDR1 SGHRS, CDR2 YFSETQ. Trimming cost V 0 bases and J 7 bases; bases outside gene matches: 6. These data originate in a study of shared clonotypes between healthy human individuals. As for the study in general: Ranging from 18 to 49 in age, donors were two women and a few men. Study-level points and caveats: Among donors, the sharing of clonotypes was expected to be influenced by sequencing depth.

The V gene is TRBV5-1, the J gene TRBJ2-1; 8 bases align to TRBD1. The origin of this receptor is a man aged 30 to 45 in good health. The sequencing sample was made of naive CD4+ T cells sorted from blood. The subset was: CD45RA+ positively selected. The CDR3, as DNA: TGCGCCAGCAGCTTGGCAAGGACAGGGTTTAATGAGCAGTTCTTC. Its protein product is CASSLARTGFNEQFF. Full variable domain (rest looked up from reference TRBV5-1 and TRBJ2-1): KAGVTQTPRYLIKTRGQQVTLSCSPISGHRSVSWYQQTPGQGLQFLFEYFSETQRNKGNFPGRFSGRQFSNSRSEMNVSTLELGDSALYLCASSLARTGFNEQFFGPGTRLTVL.